The clone carrying this T cell receptor beta chain occurred many times. The ends lost 3 bases at V and 0 bases at J; junction bases unmatched: 11. Germline assignment: CDR1 DFQATT and CDR2 SNEGSKA (reference sequence). CDR3 length: 17 residues. TCRdb independently ran MiXCR on the 5' RACE reads; one entry per CDR3 protein. This sample yields about 190,000 distinct CDR3 sequences, of which around 16% are seen a single time; 2% to 3% belongs to the top ten. The sample originates from a study of T-cell memory formation after mild COVID-19. This chain joins TRBV20-1 and TRBJ2-3; 8 bases match TRBD1. The source of this sequence is an adult woman who had mild COVID-19 (a few samples of this study predate the infection). Cell type and time point are not known. The sequenced sample was PBMCs or a T cell subset sorted from them (not recorded which). The CDR3: CSASPPTGTGSTDTQYF. The CDR3 nucleotides are TGCAGTGCTAGCCCACCCACCGGGACAGGAAGCACAGATACGCAGTATTTT.